This TCR beta chain is from a study of identical twins. CDR1 and CDR2 from the germline V gene are SGHKS and YYEKEE (reference sequence). The CDR3 contains 14 residues. V was trimmed by 0 bases and J by 2 bases, leaving 9 bases between them. TCRdb used MiXCR to reprocess the 5' RACE reads, holding one entry per CDR3 protein. The data hold 1.5 million to 2 million distinct CDR3 sequences, with about 30% observed a single time. Study outcomes and limitations: Invariant T cells like MAIT and iNKT could partly confound the zero-insertion analyses. Abundant beta clonotypes from cord blood bore fewer insertions; memory repertoires lacked this pattern. The authors drew conclusions from cross-sectional statistical analysis rather than following the same donors.

This clonotype appeared a few times. The target antigen is unknown. This receptor was identified in a newborn girl in good health. Material: cord blood. The chain joins TRBV5-5 to TRBJ2-7; tentative D call: TRBD1 (5 bases). The CDR3 DNA is TGTGCCAGCAGCTTGGGACAGCGACCCTACGAGCAGTACTTC. Residues: CASSLGQRPYEQYF.